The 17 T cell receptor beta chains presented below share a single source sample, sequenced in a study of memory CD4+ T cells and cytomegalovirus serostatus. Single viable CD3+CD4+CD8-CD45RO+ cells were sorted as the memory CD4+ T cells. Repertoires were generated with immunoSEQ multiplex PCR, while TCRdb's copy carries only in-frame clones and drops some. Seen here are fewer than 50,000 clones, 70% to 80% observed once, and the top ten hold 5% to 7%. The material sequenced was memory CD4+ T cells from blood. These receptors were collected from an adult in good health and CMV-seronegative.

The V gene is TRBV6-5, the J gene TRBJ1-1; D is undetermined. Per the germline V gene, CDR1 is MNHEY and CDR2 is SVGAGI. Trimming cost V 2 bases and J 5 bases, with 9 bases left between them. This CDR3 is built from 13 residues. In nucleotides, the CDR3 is TGTGCCAGCAGTTACGGTAGGGAAACTGAAGCTTTCTTT. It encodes CASSYGRETEAFF.

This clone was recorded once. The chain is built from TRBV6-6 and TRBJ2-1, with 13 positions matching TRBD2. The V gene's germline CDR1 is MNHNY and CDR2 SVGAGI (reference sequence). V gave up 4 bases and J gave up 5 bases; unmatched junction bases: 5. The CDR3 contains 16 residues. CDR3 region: CASSSYGTSGDNEQFF. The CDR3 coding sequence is TGTGCCAGCAGTTCATACGGGACTAGCGGGGACAATGAGCAGTTCTTC.

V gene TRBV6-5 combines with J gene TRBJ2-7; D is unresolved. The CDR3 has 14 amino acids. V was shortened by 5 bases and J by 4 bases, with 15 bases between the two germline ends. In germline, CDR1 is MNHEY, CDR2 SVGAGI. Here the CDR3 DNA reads TGTGCCAGCAGTCCCCCGGGCCAGCCTTACGAGCAGTACTTC. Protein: CASSPPGQPYEQYF.

CDR3: CASSLVRLAGGTDTQYF. For the CDR3, the DNA is TGCGCCAGCAGCTTGGTTCGGCTAGCGGGAGGCACAGATACGCAGTATTTT. The rearrangement joins TRBV5-1 to TRBJ2-3, with TRBD2 matching 10 bases. V was clipped by 0 bases and J by 1 base; unmatched bases: 5. This CDR3 comprises 17 residues. Germline V lookup: CDR1 SGHRS, CDR2 YFSETQ. Based on the CDR3 plus reference TRBV5-1 and TRBJ2-3, the full variable domain is KAGVTQTPRYLIKTRGQQVTLSCSPISGHRSVSWYQQTPGQGLQFLFEYFSETQRNKGNFPGRFSGRQFSNSRSEMNVSTLELGDSALYLCASSLVRLAGGTDTQYFGPGTRLTVL.

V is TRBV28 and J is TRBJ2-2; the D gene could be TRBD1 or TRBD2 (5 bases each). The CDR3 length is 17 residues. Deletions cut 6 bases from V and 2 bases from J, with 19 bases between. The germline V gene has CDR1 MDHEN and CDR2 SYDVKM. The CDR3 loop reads CASRPGLGRANTGELFF. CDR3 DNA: TGTGCCAGCAGGCCGGGGCTAGGACGGGCCAACACCGGGGAGCTGTTTTTT.

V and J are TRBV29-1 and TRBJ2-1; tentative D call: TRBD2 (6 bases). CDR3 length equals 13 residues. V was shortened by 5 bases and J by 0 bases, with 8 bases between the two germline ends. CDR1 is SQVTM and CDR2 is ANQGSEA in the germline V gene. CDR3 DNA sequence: TGCAGCGTTCACGGGAGCTCCTACAATGAGCAGTTCTTC. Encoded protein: CSVHGSSYNEQFF.

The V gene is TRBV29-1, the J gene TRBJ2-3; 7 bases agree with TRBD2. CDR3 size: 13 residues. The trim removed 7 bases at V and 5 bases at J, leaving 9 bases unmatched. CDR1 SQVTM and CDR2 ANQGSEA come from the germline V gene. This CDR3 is CSAIRLAEDTQYF. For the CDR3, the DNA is TGCAGCGCCATCAGGCTAGCGGAAGATACGCAGTATTTT.

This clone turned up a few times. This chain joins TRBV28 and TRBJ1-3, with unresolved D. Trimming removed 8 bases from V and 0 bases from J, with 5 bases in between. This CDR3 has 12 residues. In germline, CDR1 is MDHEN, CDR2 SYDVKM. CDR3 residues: CASLDSGNTIYF. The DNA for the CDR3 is TGTGCCAGCCTTGACTCTGGAAACACCATATATTTT.

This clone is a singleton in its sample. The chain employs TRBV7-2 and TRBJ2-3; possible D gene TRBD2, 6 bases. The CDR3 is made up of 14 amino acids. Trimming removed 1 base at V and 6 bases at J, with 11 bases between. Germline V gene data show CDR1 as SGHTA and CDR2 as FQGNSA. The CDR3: CASSLVGSADTQYF. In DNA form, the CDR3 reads TGTGCCAGCAGCTTAGTCGGGAGTGCGGATACGCAGTATTTT.

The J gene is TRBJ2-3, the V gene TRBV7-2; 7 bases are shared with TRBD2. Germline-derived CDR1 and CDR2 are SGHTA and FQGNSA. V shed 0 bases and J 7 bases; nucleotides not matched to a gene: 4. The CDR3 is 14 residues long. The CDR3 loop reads CASSLAGGANTQYF. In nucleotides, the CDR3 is TGTGCCAGCAGCTTAGCGGGAGGGGCAAATACGCAGTATTTT.

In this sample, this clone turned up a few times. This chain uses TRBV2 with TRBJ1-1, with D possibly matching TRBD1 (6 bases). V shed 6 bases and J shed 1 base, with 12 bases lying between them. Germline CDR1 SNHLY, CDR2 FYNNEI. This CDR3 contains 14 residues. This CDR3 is CASRATRGNTEAFF. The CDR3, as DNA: TGTGCCAGCAGAGCCACCAGGGGGAACACTGAAGCTTTCTTT.

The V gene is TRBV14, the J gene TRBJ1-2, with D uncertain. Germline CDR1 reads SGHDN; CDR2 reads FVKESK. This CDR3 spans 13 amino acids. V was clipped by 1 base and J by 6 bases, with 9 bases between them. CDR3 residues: CASSQARSNGYTF. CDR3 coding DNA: TGTGCCAGCAGCCAAGCAAGATCCAATGGCTACACCTTC.

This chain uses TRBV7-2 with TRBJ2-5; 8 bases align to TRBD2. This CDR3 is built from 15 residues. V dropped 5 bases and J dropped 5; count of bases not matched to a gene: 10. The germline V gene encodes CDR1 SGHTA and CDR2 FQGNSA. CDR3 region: CASSPYGGEAETQYF. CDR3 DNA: TGTGCCAGCAGCCCTTACGGGGGGGAGGCGGAGACCCAGTACTTC. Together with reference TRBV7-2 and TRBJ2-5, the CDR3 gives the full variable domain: GAGVSQSPSNKVTEKGKDVELRCDPISGHTALYWYRQSLGQGLEFLIYFQGNSAPDKSGLPSDRFSAERTGGSVSTLTIQRTQQEDSAVYLCASSPYGGEAETQYFGPGTRLLVL.

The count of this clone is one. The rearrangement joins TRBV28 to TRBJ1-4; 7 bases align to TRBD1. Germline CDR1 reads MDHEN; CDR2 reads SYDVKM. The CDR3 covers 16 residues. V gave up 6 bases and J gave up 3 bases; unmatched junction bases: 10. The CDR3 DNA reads TGTGCCAGCAGACCACACGCAGGGGGTCCTAATGAAAAACTGTTTTTT. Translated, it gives CASRPHAGGPNEKLFF.

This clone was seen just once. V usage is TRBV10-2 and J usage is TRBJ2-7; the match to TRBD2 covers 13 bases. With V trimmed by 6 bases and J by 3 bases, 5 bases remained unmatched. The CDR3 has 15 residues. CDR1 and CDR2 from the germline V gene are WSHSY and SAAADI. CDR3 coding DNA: TGCGCCAGCAGAGGACTAGCGGGGGAGGTCTACGAGCAGTACTTC. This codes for CASRGLAGEVYEQYF.

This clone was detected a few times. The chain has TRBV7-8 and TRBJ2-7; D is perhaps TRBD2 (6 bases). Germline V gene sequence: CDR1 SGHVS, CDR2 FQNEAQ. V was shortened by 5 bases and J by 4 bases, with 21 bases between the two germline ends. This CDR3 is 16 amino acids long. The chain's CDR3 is CASSPYRVPGEYEQYF. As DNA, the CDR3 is TGTGCCAGCAGCCCATACAGAGTACCGGGGGAGTACGAGCAGTACTTC.

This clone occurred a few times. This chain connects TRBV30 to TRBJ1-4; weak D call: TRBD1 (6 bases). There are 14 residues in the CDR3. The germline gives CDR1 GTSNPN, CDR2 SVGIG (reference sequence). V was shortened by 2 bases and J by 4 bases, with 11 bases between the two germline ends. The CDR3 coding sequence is TGTGCCTGGAGTCGGGACATGAATAATGAAAAACTGTTTTTT. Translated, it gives CAWSRDMNNEKLFF.